The subject of this entry is one T cell receptor beta chain. No antigen is known for it. No base-level quality is on record; no much larger clone is a single base apart. These data come from a study of cytomegalovirus exposure and HLA in healthy donors (TCRdb year 2017). Notes on the research overall: An earlier analysis of several hundred of the donors reported about 250 Gb of sequence data and 117 million unique TCR beta sequences from some 180 million T cells. Class I and class II HLA loci were covered by the typing at four-digit resolution. The number of donors typed differed by locus, with 629-630 for A, B, C, DRB1 and DQB1, around 560 for DQA1, 600 to 610 for DPA1, and 450 to 480 for DPB1. An earlier analysis of approximately 640 of the donors applied high-throughput TCR beta sequencing to assess whether each TCR beta V gene segment acted as functional or pseudogenic. All discovery cohort repertoires had been generated using a single sequencing platform. The study combined high-throughput TCR immunosequencing, statistical association of individual TCRs with disease status, and machine learning to predict cytomegalovirus infection status. Using immunosequencing, the study profiled T cell repertoires from about 650 subjects and related those repertoires to cytomegalovirus serostatus. Roughly 300 gigabases of sequencing data and tens of millions of unique TCR sequences were included in an early release covering about 700 HLA-typed donors. In the later analysis, no new phenotypic data were used to find candidate immune exposures; instead, reliance was placed on TCR beta sequences and their occurrence across donors. Donor age, sex, ethnicity and CMV serostatus were compiled alongside the repertoire data. A separate validation cohort of roughly 120 different subjects was used in addition to the 666-subject first cohort. The study was designed to test whether signatures of past pathogen exposure could be identified by cataloging public T cell receptors. Of the roughly 400 genotyped donors, over 80% were placed in the genetic ancestry cluster associated with self-reported Caucasian donors. Among a few hundred genotyped donors of the cohort, an average of around 240,000 unique TCR beta nucleotide sequences were sequenced per donor, about a sixth of them non-productive. A later analysis re-examined previously published TCR beta repertoires from hundreds of donors and added high-resolution HLA genotyping to investigate patterns of TCR occurrence. About five DR-DQ haplotypes were treated as single units for association and clustering because of strong linkage in the cohort. A later genetic analysis took genome-wide SNP genotypes for about 55% of the roughly 700 donors and used that subset as a discovery cohort. Findings and caveats that apply to the study as a whole: The sequencing pipeline was judged likely to have produced a cluster of highly shared sequence variants as a technical artifact. Linkage disequilibrium might explain the correlated functional status among segregating V segments, but an unknown experimental factor could not be ruled out. Cytomegalovirus status was reported to be diagnosed by the classifier with high specificity and sensitivity in both the original and validation cohorts. An earlier analysis of some 590 of the donors showed that most TCR beta V segments appeared in productive rearrangements either about 87% or about 30% of the time, which broadly matched IMGT annotations. At a false discovery rate of 0.05, a later analysis linked around 15,000 TCR beta sequences to specific HLA alleles. The earlier analysis of some 540 of the donors excluded over 15 rarely observed V segments, including chromosome 9 orphons, because counts were too low. Some IMGT-functional V segments, including TRBV6-2 and TRBV6-3, could not be distinguished by the 87-base-pair reads and were therefore excluded. This cohort had only TCR beta chains sequenced, and the lack of alpha or paired-chain data limited which features could be detected. A later analysis found that TCR association rates varied across HLA loci, with DRB1 alleles showing the most associated TCRs and HLA-C alleles the fewest. The authors suggested that the approach could potentially be extended to other disease states and immunological phenotypes. A further reported finding was that TCR beta sequences accurately predicted the HLA-A and HLA-B alleles for most subjects in the first cohort. A later genetic analysis reported fewer N-insertions in productive TCRs among donors in an Asian-associated ancestry cluster than the approximately 700-donor mean. V-gene and J-gene trimming of TCR beta chains was associated with a missense DCLRE1C variant in a later genetic analysis, and the association was replicated in an independent cohort. Because HLA typing was missing for some donors at each locus, association tests included only the typed subset. Assigning TCR associations to individual alleles was difficult when HLA alleles, especially DR and DQ, strongly co-occurred. Sequencing depth was assumed to be roughly uniform across donors in the presence/absence analyses, though that assumption may not hold. In vitro tests confirmed that three of the cytomegalovirus-associated TCR beta chains recognize cytomegalovirus antigens. A later analysis found that HLA-associated TCR beta chains were more clonally expanded and had lower generation probabilities than equally common non-associated chains. While some public TCRs were present in many individuals, most TCR sequences turned up only very rarely across donors. Immune exposure information for the cohort was limited to CMV serostatus. The study listed 164 TCR beta chains as associated with cytomegalovirus. Several of the top co-occurrence clusters appeared to be linked to parvovirus B19, influenza, CMV and Epstein-Barr virus, according to a later analysis. In a later analysis, most CMV-associated TCR beta chains were found to appear HLA-restricted, with HLA associations seemingly driven largely by CMV exposure.

The cohort was made up of hundreds of healthy bone marrow donors. At the time of sampling, every cohort member was nominally healthy, though immune exposures that went unrecorded were likely present. The donor was CMV seronegative and was included in the group of about 350 seronegative cohort members. A peripheral blood sample was provided by each donor, and peripheral blood mononuclear cells were used for TCR beta sequencing. Genomic DNA was extracted from the blood cell samples with the Qiagen DNeasy Blood Extraction Kit. V has 7 bases trimmed and J has 2 bases trimmed; junction bases matching no gene number 8. The germline V gene sets CDR1 to LGHNA and CDR2 to YNFKEQ. CDR3 length: 15 amino acids, cysteine to phenylalanine. Of the read, only the CDR3 DNA is kept; its 45 bases are in frame from base 1. Library creation used the immunoSEQ multiplex PCR assay. For the multiplex PCR, a mixture combining 60 forward primers for TCR Vbeta segments and 13 reverse primers for TCR Jbeta segments was used. Amplification of the CDR3 region of rearranged TCR beta genes was performed with a multiplex PCR assay on genomic DNA. The Illumina HiSeq System was used to sequence the amplified TCR beta libraries as 87-base-pair reads. The original methods were these. A later analysis tallied approximately 87 million unique TCR beta chains across the 640 or so repertoires, and around 9.9 million of those chains were shared by two or more donors. Raw reads were error-corrected and collapsed into unique sequences by a nearest-neighbor algorithm in which closely related sequences were merged to remove PCR and sequencing errors. V, D and J gene segments were assigned by aligning CDR3 sequences to IMGT reference sequences. For a sequence to be retained, a match of at least six nucleotides was required to both a V gene segment and a J gene segment. A rearrangement was called productive if the CDR3 had no stop codons and remained in frame with V and J, and every other rearrangement was called non-productive. CDR3 was defined by IMGT convention, running from the second conserved V-encoded cysteine to the conserved J-encoded phenylalanine. The earlier analysis of 500 to 650 of the donors excluded any sequence lacking an unambiguous match to a single V gene segment. An earlier analysis of a few hundred of the donors called V segments functional above 56.7% productive rearrangements and segregating when the between-donor standard deviation exceeded 5%. A statistical classification framework was built for diagnosing cytomegalovirus status from the catalog of TCR beta chain sequences. A later analysis assigned V and J genes by comparing TCR nucleotide sequences with IMGT/GENE-DB human TR gene sequences. In a later analysis, CDR3 sequences and most-parsimonious VDJ recombination scenarios were assigned using the TCRdist pipeline. In a later analysis, every TCR beta chain was defined by the combination of its CDR3 amino acid sequence and its V-gene family, and reads without a unique V-gene family were dropped. To address suspected cross-contamination and a sequencing artifact, a later analysis removed around 600 highly shared, low-generation-probability nucleotide sequences. In a later analysis, a clonal expansion index was calculated for each public chain from normalized within-repertoire ranks of inferred template counts. A later analysis computed generation probabilities with a VDJ recombination model fitted to out-of-frame rearrangements, and checked the results against IGoR. In a later analysis, hypergeometric tests were used to score TCR-TCR, TCR-HLA and TCR-CMV co-occurrence, with a repertoire-size bias correction applied to TCR pairs. False discovery rates were estimated in a later analysis by permuting HLA or CMV assignments 20 times. In a later analysis, co-occurring TCRs were grouped using DBSCAN, with TCRdist sequence similarity added in when clustering inside HLA-allele-positive subsets. Co-occurrence clustering excluded repertoires with fewer than 30,000 or more than 120,000 public chains, plus five with anomalous nucleotide sharing. Not all clones reach the TCRdb copy of this immuneACCESS table, which keeps in-frame sequences only. Checked studies attribute under half of the gap to unresolved V genes and leave the rest unexplained. V, J and clone size derive from that table, while D and trimming were established from the DNA sequence. The sample table contains some 150,000 clones; only one count was recorded for 75% to 90% of them. Under 3.5% of the sample rests with the top ten.

The receptor's source is a woman under 40 in good health and CMV-seronegative. The V gene is TRBV4-2 and the J gene is TRBJ2-3, and TRBD2 matches 8 of the central bases. The sample taken for sequencing was PBMCs. The CDR3 reads as follows: CASKAVAGLTDTQYF. The nucleotide sequence reads TGTGCCAGCAAAGCGGTAGCGGGGCTCACAGATACGCAGTATTTT.